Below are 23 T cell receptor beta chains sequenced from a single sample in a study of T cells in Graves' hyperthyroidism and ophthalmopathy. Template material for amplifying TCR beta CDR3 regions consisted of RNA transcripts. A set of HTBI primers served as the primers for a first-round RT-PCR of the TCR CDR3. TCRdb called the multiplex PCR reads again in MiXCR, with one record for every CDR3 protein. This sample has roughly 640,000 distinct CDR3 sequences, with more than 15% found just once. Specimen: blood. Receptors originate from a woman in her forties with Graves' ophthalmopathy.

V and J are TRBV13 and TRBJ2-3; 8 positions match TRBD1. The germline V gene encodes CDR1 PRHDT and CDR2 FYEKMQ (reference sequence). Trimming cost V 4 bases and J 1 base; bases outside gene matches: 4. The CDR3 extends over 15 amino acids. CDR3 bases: TGTGCCAGCAGCTCCAGGGGGCCGGGCACAGATACGCAGTATTTT. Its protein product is CASSSRGPGTDTQYF.

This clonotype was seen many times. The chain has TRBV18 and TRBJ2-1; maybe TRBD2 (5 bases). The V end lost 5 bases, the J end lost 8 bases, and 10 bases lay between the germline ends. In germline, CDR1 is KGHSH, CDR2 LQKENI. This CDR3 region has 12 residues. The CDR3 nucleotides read TGTGCCAGCTCATCAACTAGGGATGAGCAGTTCTTC. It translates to CASSSTRDEQFF.

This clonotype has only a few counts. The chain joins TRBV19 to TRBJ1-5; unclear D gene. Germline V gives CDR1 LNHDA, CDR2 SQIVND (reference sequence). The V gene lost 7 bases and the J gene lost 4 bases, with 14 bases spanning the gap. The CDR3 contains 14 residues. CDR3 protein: CASTSLDGNQPQHF. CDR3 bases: TGTGCCAGTACTTCCCTGGATGGGAATCAGCCCCAGCATTTT. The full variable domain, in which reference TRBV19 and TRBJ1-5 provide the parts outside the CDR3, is DGGITQSPKYLFRKEGQNVTLSCEQNLNHDAMYWYRQDPGQGLRLIYYSQIVNDFQKGDIAEGYSVSREKKESFPLTVTSAQKNPTAFYLCASTSLDGNQPQHFGDGTRLSIL.

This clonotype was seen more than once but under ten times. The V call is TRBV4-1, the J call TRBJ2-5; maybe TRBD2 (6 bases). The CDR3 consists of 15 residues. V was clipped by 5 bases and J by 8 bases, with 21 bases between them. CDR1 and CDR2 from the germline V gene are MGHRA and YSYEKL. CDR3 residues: CASSSLAGTGATQYF. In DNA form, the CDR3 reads TGCGCCAGCAGCTCCCTCGCGGGGACTGGGGCAACCCAGTACTTC.

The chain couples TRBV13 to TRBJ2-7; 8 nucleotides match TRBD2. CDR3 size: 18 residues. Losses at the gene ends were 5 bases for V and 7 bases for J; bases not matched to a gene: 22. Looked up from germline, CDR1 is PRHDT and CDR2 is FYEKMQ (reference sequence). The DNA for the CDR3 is TGTGCCAGCAGCCCCCTCGGGGCGAGCGGGAGTGCCCTTCGGGAGCAGTACTTC. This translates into CASSPLGASGSALREQYF.

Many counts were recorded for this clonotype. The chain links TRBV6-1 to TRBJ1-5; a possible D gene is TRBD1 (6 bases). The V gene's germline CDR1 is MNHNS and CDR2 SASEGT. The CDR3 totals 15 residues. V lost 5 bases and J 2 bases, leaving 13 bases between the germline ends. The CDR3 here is CASSNTGTGNQPQHF. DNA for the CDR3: TGTGCCAGCAGTAACACAGGGACGGGCAATCAGCCCCAGCATTTT.

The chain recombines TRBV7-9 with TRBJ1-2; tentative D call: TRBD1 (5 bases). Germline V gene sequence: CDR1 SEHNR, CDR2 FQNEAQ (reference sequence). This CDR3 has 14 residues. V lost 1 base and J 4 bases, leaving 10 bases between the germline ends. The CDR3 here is CASSLGDSGYGYTF. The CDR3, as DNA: TGTGCCAGCAGCTTAGGGGACTCCGGCTATGGCTACACCTTC.

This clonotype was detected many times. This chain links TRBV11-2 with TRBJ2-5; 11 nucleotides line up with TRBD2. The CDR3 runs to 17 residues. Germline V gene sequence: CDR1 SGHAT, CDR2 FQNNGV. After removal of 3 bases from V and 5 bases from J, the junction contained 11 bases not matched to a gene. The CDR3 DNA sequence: TGTGCCAGCAGCTTGATAGCGGGAGGGCCGTTTCAGGAGACCCAGTACTTC. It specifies CASSLIAGGPFQETQYF. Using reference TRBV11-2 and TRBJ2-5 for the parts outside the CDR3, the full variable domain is EAGVAQSPRYKIIEKRQSVAFWCNPISGHATLYWYQQILGQGPKLLIQFQNNGVVDDSQLPKDRFSAERLKGVDSTLKIQPAKLEDSAVYLCASSLIAGGPFQETQYFGPGTRLLVL.

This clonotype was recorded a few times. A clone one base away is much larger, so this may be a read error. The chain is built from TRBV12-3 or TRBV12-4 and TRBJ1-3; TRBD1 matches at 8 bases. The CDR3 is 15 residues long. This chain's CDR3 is CASRNRGTSGNIIYF. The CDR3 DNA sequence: TGTGCCAGCAGAAACAGGGGGACCTCTGGAAACATCATATATTTT.

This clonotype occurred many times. CDR3 sequence reads: CASIGTSGPGAYEQYF. The CDR3 DNA sequence: TGTGCCAGCATAGGGACTAGCGGGCCCGGAGCCTACGAGCAGTACTTC. The V and J genes are TRBV2 and TRBJ2-7, with 12 nucleotides matching TRBD2. Germline CDR1 is SNHLY and CDR2 is FYNNEI. The CDR3 is 16 amino acids. V dropped 7 bases and J dropped 2; count of bases not matched to a gene: 9. Based on the CDR3 plus reference TRBV2 and TRBJ2-7, the full variable domain is EPEVTQTPSHQVTQMGQEVILRCVPISNHLYFYWYRQILGQKVEFLVSFYNNEISEKSEIFDDQFSVERPDGSNFTLKIRSTKLEDSAMYFCASIGTSGPGAYEQYFGPGTRLTVT.

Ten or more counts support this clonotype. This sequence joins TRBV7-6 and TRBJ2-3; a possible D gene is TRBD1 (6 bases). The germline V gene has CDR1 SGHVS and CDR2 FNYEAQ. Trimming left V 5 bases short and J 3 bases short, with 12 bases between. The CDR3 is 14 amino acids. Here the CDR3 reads CASSQGQGTDTQYF. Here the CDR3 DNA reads TGTGCCAGCAGCCAAGGGCAGGGGACAGATACGCAGTATTTT.

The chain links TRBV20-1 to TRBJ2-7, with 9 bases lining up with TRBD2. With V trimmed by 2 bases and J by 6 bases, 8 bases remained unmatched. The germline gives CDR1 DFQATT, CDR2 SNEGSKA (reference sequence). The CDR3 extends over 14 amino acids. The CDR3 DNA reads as TGCAGTGCTAGAACCGGGACTAGCAGGCTCGAGCAGTACTTC. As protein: CSARTGTSRLEQYF.

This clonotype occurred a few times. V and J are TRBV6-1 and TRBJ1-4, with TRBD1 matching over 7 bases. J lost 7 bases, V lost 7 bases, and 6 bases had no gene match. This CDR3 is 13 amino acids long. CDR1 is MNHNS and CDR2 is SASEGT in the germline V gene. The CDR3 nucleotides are TGTGCCAGCAAAAAGGGACAGATTGAAAAACTGTTTTTT. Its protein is CASKKGQIEKLFF.

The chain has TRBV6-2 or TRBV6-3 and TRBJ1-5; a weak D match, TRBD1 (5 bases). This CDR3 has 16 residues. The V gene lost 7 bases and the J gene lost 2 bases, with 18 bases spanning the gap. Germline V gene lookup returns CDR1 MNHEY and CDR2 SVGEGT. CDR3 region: CASNVGRGDGNQPQHF. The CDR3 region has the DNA TGTGCCAGCAACGTGGGGAGGGGCGATGGCAATCAGCCCCAGCATTTT.

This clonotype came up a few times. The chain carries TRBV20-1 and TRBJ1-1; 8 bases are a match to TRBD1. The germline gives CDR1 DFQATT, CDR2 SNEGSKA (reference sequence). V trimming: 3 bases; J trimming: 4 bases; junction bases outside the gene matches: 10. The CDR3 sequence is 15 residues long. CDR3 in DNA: TGCAGTGCTAGTCCCCACAGGGGGGTATTCACTGAAGCTTTCTTT. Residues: CSASPHRGVFTEAFF.

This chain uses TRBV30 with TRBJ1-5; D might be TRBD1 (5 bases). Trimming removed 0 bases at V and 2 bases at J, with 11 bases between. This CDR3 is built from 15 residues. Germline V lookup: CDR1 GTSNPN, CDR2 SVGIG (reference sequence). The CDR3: CAWSVEGVGNQPQHF. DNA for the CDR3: TGTGCCTGGAGTGTCGAAGGGGTCGGCAATCAGCCCCAGCATTTT.

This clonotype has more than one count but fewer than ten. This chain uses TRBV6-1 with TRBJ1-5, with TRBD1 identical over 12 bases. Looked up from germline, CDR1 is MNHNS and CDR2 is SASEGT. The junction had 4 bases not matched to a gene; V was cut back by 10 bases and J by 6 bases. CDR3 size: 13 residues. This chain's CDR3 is CAIGTGGPQPQHF. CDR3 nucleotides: TGTGCCATCGGGACAGGGGGCCCTCAGCCCCAGCATTTT.

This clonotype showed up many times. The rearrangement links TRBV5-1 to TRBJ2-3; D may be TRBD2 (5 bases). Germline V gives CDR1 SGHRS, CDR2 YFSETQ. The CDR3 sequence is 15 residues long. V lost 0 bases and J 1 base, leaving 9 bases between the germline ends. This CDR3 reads CASSLVVGGTDTQYF. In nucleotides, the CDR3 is TGCGCCAGCAGCTTGGTGGTGGGAGGCACAGATACGCAGTATTTT.

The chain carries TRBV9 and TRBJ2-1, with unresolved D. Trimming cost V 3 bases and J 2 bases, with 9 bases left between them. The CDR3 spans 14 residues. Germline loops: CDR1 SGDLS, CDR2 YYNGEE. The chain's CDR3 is CASSGLHPYNEQFF. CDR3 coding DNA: TGTGCCAGCAGCGGTCTTCACCCCTACAATGAGCAGTTCTTC.

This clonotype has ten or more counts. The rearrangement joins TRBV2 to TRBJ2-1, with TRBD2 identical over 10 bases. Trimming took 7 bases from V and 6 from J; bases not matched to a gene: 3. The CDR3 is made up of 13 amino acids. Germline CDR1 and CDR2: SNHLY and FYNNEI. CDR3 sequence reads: CASNLAGVNEQFF. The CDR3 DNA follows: TGTGCCAGCAACCTAGCGGGAGTCAATGAGCAGTTCTTC.

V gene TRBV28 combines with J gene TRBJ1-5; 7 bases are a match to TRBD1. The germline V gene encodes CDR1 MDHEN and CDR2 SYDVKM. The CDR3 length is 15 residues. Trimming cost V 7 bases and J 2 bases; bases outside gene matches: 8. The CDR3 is CASIETGRGNQPQHF. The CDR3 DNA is TGTGCCAGCATCGAGACAGGGCGAGGCAATCAGCCCCAGCATTTT. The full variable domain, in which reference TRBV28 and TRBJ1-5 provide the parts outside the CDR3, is DVKVTQSSRYLVKRTGEKVFLECVQDMDHENMFWYRQDPGLGLRLIYFSYDVKMKEKGDIPEGYSVSREKKERFSLILESASTNQTSMYLCASIETGRGNQPQHFGDGTRLSIL.

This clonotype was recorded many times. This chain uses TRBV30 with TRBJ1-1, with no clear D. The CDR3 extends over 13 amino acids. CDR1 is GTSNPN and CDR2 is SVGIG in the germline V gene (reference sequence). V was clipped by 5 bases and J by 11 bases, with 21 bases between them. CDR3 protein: CAWGRVNPGMAFF. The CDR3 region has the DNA TGTGCCTGGGGAAGGGTTAACCCGGGTATGGCTTTCTTT.

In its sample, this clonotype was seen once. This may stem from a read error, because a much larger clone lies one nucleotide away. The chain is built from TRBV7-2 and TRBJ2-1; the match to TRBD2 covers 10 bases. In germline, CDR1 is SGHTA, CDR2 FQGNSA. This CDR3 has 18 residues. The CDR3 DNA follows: TGTGCCAGCAGCTTCCCCCTAGCGGGAGACCCGCTCTACAATGAGCAGCTCTTC. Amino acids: CASSFPLAGDPLYNEQLF.